This TCR beta chain comes out of a study of vaccination effects on CD4 cells after COVID-19. The wider study: Vaccine administered to participants consisted of two doses of either BNT162b2 or mRNA-1273. Study results and limitations: Clones of infection and vaccine origin contracted markedly late after vaccination.

The ends were cut back, 3 bases at V and 4 bases at J, with 16 bases in the middle. The CDR3 consists of 17 residues. The germline V gene has CDR1 SGHDN and CDR2 FVKESK. Antigen-specific CD4+ T cells were expanded with viral peptide pools in the ViraFEST assay before sequencing. Following 10 days of culture, CD4+ T cells were isolated. Fresh IL-2-containing medium replaced half the medium on days 3 and 7. A word on this clone: As yet, its antigen is unknown.

Produced via immunoSEQ multiplex PCR; TCRdb's table is partial and in-frame only. The sample has about 60,000 clones, roughly four fifths seen once; the top ten hold more than 2%. The chain carries TRBV14 and TRBJ2-6, with D tentatively TRBD1 or TRBD2 (6 bases each). This receptor was taken from a human donor who received a COVID-19 vaccine. The material was CD4+ T cells from PBMCs cultured with HCoV-229E spike peptides, obtained before COVID-19 vaccination. Here the CDR3 reads CASSQGAAGTGANVLTF. DNA of the CDR3: TGTGCCAGCAGCCAGGGCGCCGCGGGGACAGGGGCCAACGTCCTGACTTTC.